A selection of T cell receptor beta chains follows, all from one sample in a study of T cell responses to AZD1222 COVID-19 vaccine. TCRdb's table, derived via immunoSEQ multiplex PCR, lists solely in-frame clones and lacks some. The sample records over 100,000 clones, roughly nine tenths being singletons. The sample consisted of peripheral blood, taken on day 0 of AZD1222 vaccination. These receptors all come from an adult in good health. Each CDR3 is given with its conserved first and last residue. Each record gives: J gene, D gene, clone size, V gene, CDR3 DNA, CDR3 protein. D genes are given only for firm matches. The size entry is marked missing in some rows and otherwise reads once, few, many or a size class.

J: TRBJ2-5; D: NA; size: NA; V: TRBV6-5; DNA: TGTGCCAGCAGAGGAGACAGCTTTGACGAGACCCAGTACTTC; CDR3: CASRGDSFDETQYF
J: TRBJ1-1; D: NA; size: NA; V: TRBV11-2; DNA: TGTGCCAGCAGCTCCCAAGTCCCAACCGCCTACACTGAAGCTTTCTTT; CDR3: CASSSQVPTAYTEAFF
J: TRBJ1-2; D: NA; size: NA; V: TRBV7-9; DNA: TGTGCCAGCAGCCCGTCTAAAGGGCCTAACGAACGAAGATGGTATGGCTACACCTTC; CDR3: CASSPSKGPNERRWYGYTF
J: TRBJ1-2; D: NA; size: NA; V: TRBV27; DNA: TGTGCCAGCAGTTTATCTCCCGGGTCTTATGGCTACACCTTC; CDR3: CASSLSPGSYGYTF
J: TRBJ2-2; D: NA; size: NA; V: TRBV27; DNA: TGTGCCAGCAGTCGCATACGAGCGGAGCCCACCGGGGAGCTGTTTTTT; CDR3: CASSRIRAEPTGELFF
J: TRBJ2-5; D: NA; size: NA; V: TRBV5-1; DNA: TGCGCCAGCAGCTTGGAGGGCCTCGGGGAGACCCAGTACTTC; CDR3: CASSLEGLGETQYF
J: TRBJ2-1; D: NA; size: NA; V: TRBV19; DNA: TGTGCCAGTAGTATTAGCTCCTACAATGAGCAGTTCTTC; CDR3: CASSISSYNEQFF
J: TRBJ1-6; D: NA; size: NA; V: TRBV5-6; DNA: TGTGCCAGCAGCTCCCTTAATTCACCCCTCCACTTT; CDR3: CASSSLNSPLHF
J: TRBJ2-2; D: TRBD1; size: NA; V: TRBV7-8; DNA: TGTGCCAGCAGATTGACGGGACAGGGTGGATCCGGGGAGCTGTTTTTT; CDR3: CASRLTGQGGSGELFF
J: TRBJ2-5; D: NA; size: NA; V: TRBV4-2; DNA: TGTGCCAGCAGCCAACGTGACCAAGAGACCCAGTACTTC; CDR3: CASSQRDQETQYF
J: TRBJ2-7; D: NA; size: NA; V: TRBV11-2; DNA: TGTGCCAGCAGCTTAGTACTCCGGTACGAGCAGTACTTC; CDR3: CASSLVLRYEQYF
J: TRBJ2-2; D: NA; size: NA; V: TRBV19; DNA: TGTGCCAGTAGTATCCAAGTGGCCGGGGAGCTGTTTTTT; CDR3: CASSIQVAGELFF
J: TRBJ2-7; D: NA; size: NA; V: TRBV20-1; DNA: TGCAGTGCCCCCATAAAAAACGAGCAGTACTTC; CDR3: CSAPIKNEQYF
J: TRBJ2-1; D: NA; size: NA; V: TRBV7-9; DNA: TGTGCCAGCAGCCCAGTAGTGACCTACAATGAGCAGTTCTTC; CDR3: CASSPVVTYNEQFF
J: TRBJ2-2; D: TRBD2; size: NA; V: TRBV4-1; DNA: TGCGCCAGCATCGACCGGGAGGATAGATTCCCCGGGGAGCTGTTTTTT; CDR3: CASIDREDRFPGELFF
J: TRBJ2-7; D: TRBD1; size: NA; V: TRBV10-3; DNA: TGTGCCATCAGTTCCCGGTCGGGACAGTTCTACGAGCAGTACTTC; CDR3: CAISSRSGQFYEQYF
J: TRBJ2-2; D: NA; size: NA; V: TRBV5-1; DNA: TGCGCCAGCAGCTCGTCTTCAGGGTTCACCGGGGAGCTGTTTTTT; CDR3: CASSSSSGFTGELFF
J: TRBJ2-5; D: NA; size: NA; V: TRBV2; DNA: TGTGCCAGCAGTGAAATCGAGACCCAGTACTTC; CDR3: CASSEIETQYF
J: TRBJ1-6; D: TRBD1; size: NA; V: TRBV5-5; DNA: TGTGCCAGCAGCTTGCTCCCGACAGGGGATTCACCCCTCCACTTT; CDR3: CASSLLPTGDSPLHF
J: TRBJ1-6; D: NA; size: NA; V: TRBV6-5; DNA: TGTGCCAGCAGTTACTCGAACGGGGGCTCTTCACCCCTCCACTTT; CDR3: CASSYSNGGSSPLHF
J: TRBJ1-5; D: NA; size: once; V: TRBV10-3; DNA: TGTGCCATCAGTGAGTCCCCAGGGAGGAGCAATCAGCCCCAGCATTTT; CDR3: CAISESPGRSNQPQHF
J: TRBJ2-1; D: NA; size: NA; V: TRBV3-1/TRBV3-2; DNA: TGTGCCAGCAGCCAAGGGGGAGATGCATACAATGAGCAGTTCTTC; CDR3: CASSQGGDAYNEQFF
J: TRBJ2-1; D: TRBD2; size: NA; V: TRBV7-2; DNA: TGTGCCAGCAGCTTACGACTAGCGGGACCCTATGAGCAGTTCTTC; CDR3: CASSLRLAGPYEQFF
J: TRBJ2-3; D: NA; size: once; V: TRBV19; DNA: TGTGCCAGTAGTTCACGGGACTCTCCCCCCACAGATACGCAGTATTTT; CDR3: CASSSRDSPPTDTQYF
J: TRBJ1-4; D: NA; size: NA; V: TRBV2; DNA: TGTGCCAGCAGTCCCTCTTTTGAGGCAGCTAATGAAAAACTGTTTTTT; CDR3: CASSPSFEAANEKLFF
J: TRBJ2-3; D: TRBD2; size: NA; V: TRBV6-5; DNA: TGTGCCAGCAGAAGCGGGAGGGAGACAGATACGCAGTATTTT; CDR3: CASRSGRETDTQYF
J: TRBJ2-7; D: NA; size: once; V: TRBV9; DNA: TGTGCCAGCAGTAAGTCCGGGACGATCGATTTCTACGAGCAGTACTTC; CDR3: CASSKSGTIDFYEQYF
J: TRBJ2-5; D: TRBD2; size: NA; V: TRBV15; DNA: TGTGCCACCAGCTTCCGACTAGCGGGGAGGGAGACCCAGTACTTC; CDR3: CATSFRLAGRETQYF
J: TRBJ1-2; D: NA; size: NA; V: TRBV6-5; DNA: TGTGCCAGCGATACTGGCCAGGGAGGGGTTGGCTACACCTTC; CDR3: CASDTGQGGVGYTF
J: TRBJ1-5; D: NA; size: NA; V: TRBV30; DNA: TGTGCCTGGAGTGATTACAGGGTGGGGCAGCCCCAGCATTTT; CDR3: CAWSDYRVGQPQHF
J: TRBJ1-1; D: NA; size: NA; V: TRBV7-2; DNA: TGTGCCAGCAGCCCAGAAGCCGGGAACACTGAAGCTTTCTTT; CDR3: CASSPEAGNTEAFF
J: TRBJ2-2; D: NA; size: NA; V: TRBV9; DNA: TGTGCCAGCAGCCGACCGGGAGATAGGGTCAACACCGGGGAGCTGTTTTTT; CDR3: CASSRPGDRVNTGELFF
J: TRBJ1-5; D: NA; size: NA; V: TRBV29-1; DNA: TGCAGCGTTAGGTCGGGTAGCAATCAGCCCCAGCATTTT; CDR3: CSVRSGSNQPQHF
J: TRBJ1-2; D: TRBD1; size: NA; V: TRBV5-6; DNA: TGTGCCAGCAGCGGCCGGGACAGGGATTATGGCTACACCTTC; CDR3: CASSGRDRDYGYTF